A single T cell receptor (beta chain) is shown here with its context. In the original processing: Amplification with reference gene primers provided the estimates of nucleated cell counts. Assay used: immunoSEQ multiplex PCR; TCRdb lists only in-frame clones, some missing. V, J and clone size are taken as reported in that table, and D and trimming were inferred from the DNA itself. The table records hundreds of thousands of clones, roughly nine tenths of them present only once. The sample is drawn from a study of blood T cell repertoires in COVID-19. Study context: Nucleic acid was either cDNA or gDNA, and it came from T cells, B-cell-depleted T cells, or PBMCs.

CDR3 length equals 17 residues. The ends were cut back, 0 bases at V and 2 bases at J, with 16 bases in the middle. Germline CDR1 and CDR2: SGDLS and YYNGEE. This chain joins TRBV9 and TRBJ2-3, with a weak D call TRBD2 (6 bases). This receptor was identified in a woman in her fifties or sixties who had recovered from COVID-19. Sequenced input: peripheral blood. The CDR3 nucleotides read TGTGCCAGCAGCGTAGGGAGGGGCCATACGTCCACAGATACGCAGTATTTT. This codes for CASSVGRGHTSTDTQYF.